The 20 T cell receptor beta chains below were found in one sample sequenced in a study of neurological immune-mediated disorders. TCRdb reprocessed the 5' RACE reads with MiXCR, giving one entry per CDR3 protein. Among some 66,000 distinct CDR3 sequences listed, more than 3.5% were seen once. Input material: PBMCs. These receptors were obtained from a man aged 50-60 years with multiple sclerosis.

At least ten counts were recorded for this clonotype. The chain carries TRBV3-1 and TRBJ1-2; D is ambiguous. Trimming removed 0 bases at V and 4 bases at J, with 6 bases between. CDR3 length: 13 amino acids. Germline loops: CDR1 LGHDT, CDR2 YNNKEL (reference sequence). CDR3 in DNA: TGTGCCAGCAGCCAAGATTGGGCCTATGGCTACACCTTC. It yields the protein CASSQDWAYGYTF.

This clonotype was detected ten times or more. Its ends do not fully match the called genes, so a read error is possible. The rearrangement uses TRBV9 and TRBJ1-6; D may be TRBD1 (5 bases). The CDR3 runs 15 residues. Germline CDR1 is SGDLS and CDR2 is YYNGEE. In nucleotides, the CDR3 is TGTGCCAGCAGCGAAGGGGTAGGGTATAATTCACCCCTCAACTTT. This gives the protein CASSEGVGYNSPLNF.

This clonotype was recorded at least ten times. The chain joins TRBV18 to TRBJ1-1, with D perhaps TRBD1 (6 bases). The germline V and J ends were trimmed by 9 bases and 2 bases, with 13 bases remaining between them. Germline V gene data show CDR1 as KGHSH and CDR2 as LQKENI. The length of the CDR3 is 13 residues. CDR3 region: CASAGQSNTEAFF. The CDR3 bases are TGTGCCAGTGCCGGACAGAGCAACACTGAAGCTTTCTTT.

This clonotype was recorded many times. CDR3 in DNA: TGCGCCAGCAGCCAGGGAGGGGGACAGGGGTACACTGAAGCTTTCTTT. It encodes CASSQGGGQGYTEAFF. The genes are TRBV5-1 and TRBJ1-1; 10 nucleotides align to TRBD1. The CDR3 runs 16 residues. Germline CDR1 is SGHRS and CDR2 is YFSETQ. V gave up 4 bases and J gave up 3 bases; unmatched junction bases: 9.

This clonotype was recorded at least ten times. The rearrangement uses TRBV4-1 and TRBJ2-1, with a possible D match to TRBD2 (5 bases). Trimming stripped 4 bases from V and 1 base from J, with 14 bases between. The CDR3 spans 16 residues. Per the germline V gene, CDR1 is MGHRA and CDR2 is YSYEKL. The CDR3 bases are TGCGCCAGCAGCCTAAAGCGCCTAGCTTCCTACAATGAGCAGTTCTTC. It specifies CASSLKRLASYNEQFF.

This clonotype was seen more than once but under ten times. The chain recombines TRBV7-9 with TRBJ2-1; 7 bases agree with TRBD1. The trim removed 5 bases at V and 2 bases at J, leaving 9 bases unmatched. The CDR3 runs to 16 residues. CDR1 and CDR2 from the germline V gene are SEHNR and FQNEAQ (reference sequence). The CDR3 loop reads CASSPGQTGAYNEQFF. The CDR3 nucleotides are TGTGCCAGCAGCCCGGGACAGACTGGGGCCTACAATGAGCAGTTCTTC.

The chain links TRBV20-1 to TRBJ2-7; D might be TRBD2 (5 bases). Germline CDR1 DFQATT, CDR2 SNEGSKA (reference sequence). The CDR3 runs 12 residues. This CDR3 is CSASGADYEQYV. In nucleotides, the CDR3 is TGCAGCGCGAGCGGCGCGGACTACGAGCAGTACGTC.

In this sample, this clonotype turned up many times. V gene TRBV20-1 combines with J gene TRBJ2-3; 14 positions agree with TRBD2. Germline V lookup: CDR1 DFQATT, CDR2 SNEGSKA (reference sequence). The V segment lost 8 bases and the J segment 4 bases; nucleotides outside the gene matches: 5. This CDR3 is built from 14 residues. CDR3 residues: CSSPGLAGADTQYF. For the CDR3, the DNA is TGCAGTTCCCCGGGACTAGCGGGGGCAGATACGCAGTATTTT.

This clonotype was counted ten times or more. The CDR3 region has the DNA TGTGCCAGCAGTTACCCCGGTGACAGGGGAGGTTTAGCCGGGGAGCTGTTTTTT. Protein sequence: CASSYPGDRGGLAGELFF. This chain joins TRBV6-5 and TRBJ2-2; the match to TRBD1 covers 8 bases. With V trimmed by 2 bases and J by 6 bases, 14 bases remained unmatched. Looked up from germline, CDR1 is MNHEY and CDR2 is SVGAGI. The CDR3 length is 18 residues.

Ten or more counts support this clonotype. V gene TRBV7-9 combines with J gene TRBJ1-1; D unresolved. Looked up from germline, CDR1 is SEHNR and CDR2 is FQNEAQ (reference sequence). Trimming took off 5 bases at V and 4 bases at J, with 8 bases between the two ends. The CDR3 length is 12 residues. The CDR3 spells CASSQQGTEAFF. The CDR3 bases are TGTGCCAGCAGCCAACAAGGCACTGAAGCTTTCTTT.

This clonotype was detected many times. The chain is built from TRBV7-2 and TRBJ1-4, with a tentative D call TRBD1 (5 bases). The CDR3 totals 16 residues. Germline V gene lookup returns CDR1 SGHTA and CDR2 FQGNSA. V lost 2 bases, J lost 5 bases, and 15 bases lay in between. The DNA for the CDR3 is TGTGCCAGCAGCTTAAGAGGAGGGGTTTGGAATGAAAAACTGTTTTTT. Translating it yields CASSLRGGVWNEKLFF. Full variable domain (missing parts from reference TRBV7-2 and TRBJ1-4): GAGVSQSPSNKVTEKGKDVELRCDPISGHTALYWYRQSLGQGLEFLIYFQGNSAPDKSGLPSDRFSAERTGGSVSTLTIQRTQQEDSAVYLCASSLRGGVWNEKLFFGSGTQLSVL.

Notes on this clonotype: This may stem from a read error, because a much larger clone lies one nucleotide away. The V call is TRBV9, the J call TRBJ2-2, with TRBD2 identical over 10 bases. The germline V gene has CDR1 SGDLS and CDR2 YYNGEE. J gave up 3 bases and V 5 bases, and 7 bases lay outside the gene matches. The CDR3 extends over 16 amino acids. The CDR3 is CASSPTSGEYTGELFF. The CDR3 coding sequence is TGTGCCAGCAGTCCAACTAGCGGGGAATACACCGGGGAGCTGTTTTTT.

This clonotype appeared many times. The rearrangement joins TRBV5-1 to TRBJ1-4, with unresolved D. V was shortened by 4 bases and J by 0 bases, with 10 bases between the two germline ends. CDR1 SGHRS and CDR2 YFSETQ come from the germline V gene. The CDR3 has 15 amino acids. The CDR3 DNA reads as TGCGCCAGCAGCCCCGGTGGGTCAACTAATGAAAAACTGTTTTTT. This sequence encodes CASSPGGSTNEKLFF.

This clonotype came up many times. The V and J genes are TRBV5-1 and TRBJ2-3; D unresolved. Germline assignment: CDR1 SGHRS and CDR2 YFSETQ. CDR3 length: 12 residues. V gave up 5 bases and J gave up 2 bases, with 6 bases separating them. This CDR3 is CASRIDTDTQYF. DNA of the CDR3: TGCGCCAGCAGAATTGACACAGATACGCAGTATTTT.

The chain employs TRBV29-1 and TRBJ1-1, with TRBD1 matching 8 bases. With V trimmed by 4 bases and J by 0 bases, 4 bases remained unmatched. There are 14 residues in the CDR3. Germline V gene data show CDR1 as SQVTM and CDR2 as ANQGSEA. The CDR3, as DNA: TGCAGCGTTGTGGGACAGGCCATGAACACTGAAGCTTTCTTT. This codes for CSVVGQAMNTEAFF. Full variable domain (outside the CDR3, taken from reference TRBV29-1 and TRBJ1-1): SAVISQKPSRDICQRGTSLTIQCQVDSQVTMMFWYRQQPGQSLTLIATANQGSEATYESGFVIDKFPISRPNLTFSTLTVSNMSPEDSSIYLCSVVGQAMNTEAFFGQGTRLTVV.

This clonotype has a count of ten or more. This sequence joins TRBV29-1 and TRBJ1-1; D is ambiguous. The CDR3 has 8 amino acids. Germline CDR1 and CDR2: SQVTM and ANQGSEA. As DNA, the CDR3 is TGCGTTGACGGTGAAGCTTTCTTT. It specifies CVDGEAFF.

This clonotype was detected ten times or more. The chain joins TRBV7-6 to TRBJ2-6; D ambiguous. The CDR3 runs to 14 residues. Germline CDR1 reads SGHVS; CDR2 reads FNYEAQ. Trimming left V 5 bases short and J 1 base short, with 6 bases between. CDR3 protein: CASSTTSGANVLTF. Here the CDR3 DNA reads TGTGCCAGCAGCACCACATCTGGGGCCAACGTCCTGACTTTC.

This clonotype was observed many times. V gene TRBV10-3 combines with J gene TRBJ2-7, with TRBD1 matching over 9 bases. With V trimmed by 6 bases and J by 1 base, 10 bases remained unmatched. Germline loops: CDR1 ENHRY, CDR2 SYGVKD. The CDR3 runs 16 residues. The CDR3 nucleotides are TGTGCCATCAGCACATACAGGGGGCCTCGTTCCTACGAGCAGTACTTC. Translating it yields CAISTYRGPRSYEQYF.

This clonotype has a single count. A much larger clone differs from this one at a single base, so this may be a read error. The final CDR3 position lacks the conserved phenylalanine or tryptophan, pointing to a likely read error. This chain joins TRBV25-1 and TRBJ1-2, with 8 positions matching TRBD1. Germline lookup yields CDR1 MGHDK and CDR2 SYGVNS. This CDR3 contains 13 residues. V was pared by 6 bases and J by 8 bases, with 8 bases of the junction left unmatched. Written as DNA, the CDR3 is TGTGCCAGCAGAAAGACAGGGGATCTGGGCTACACCATC. Translated: CASRKTGDLGYTI.

This clonotype was seen a handful of times. Possible read error: a much larger clone is one base away. The V and J genes are TRBV7-9 and TRBJ2-7, with 9 bases identical to TRBD1. The CDR3 runs 13 residues. Germline V gene sequence: CDR1 SEHNR, CDR2 FQNEAQ (reference sequence). With V trimmed by 5 bases and J by 2 bases, 1 base remained unmatched. The CDR3 is CASSGQGTYEQYF. CDR3 in DNA: TGTGCCAGCAGCGGACAGGGGACCTACGAGCAGTACTTC. Complete variable domain (other parts from reference TRBV7-9 and TRBJ2-7): DTGVSQNPRHKITKRGQNVTFRCDPISEHNRLYWYRQTLGQGPEFLTYFQNEAQLEKSRLLSDRFSAERPKGSFSTLEIQRTEQGDSAMYLCASSGQGTYEQYFGPGTRLTVT.